The 9 T cell receptor beta chains presented below share a single source sample, sequenced in a study of T cells in Graves' hyperthyroidism and ophthalmopathy. TCR beta CDR3 regions were amplified from RNA transcripts. The HTBI primer set was used in a first-round RT-PCR of the TCR CDR3. TCRdb re-derived calls from the multiplex PCR reads in MiXCR, one entry per CDR3 protein. The table has a few hundred thousand distinct CDR3 sequences, roughly 16% seen once. Material: blood. These receptors were taken from a woman aged 40 to 50 with Graves' ophthalmopathy.

The gene calls are TRBV6-1 and TRBJ2-5, with 10 bases matching TRBD1. CDR3 length equals 15 residues. V lost 7 bases and J lost 5; bases outside the gene matches: 10. The V gene's germline CDR1 is MNHNS and CDR2 SASEGT. In nucleotides, the CDR3 is TGTGCCAGCACTAAACGGACAGGGGGGATTGAGACCCAGTACTTC. Protein: CASTKRTGGIETQYF.

The chain couples TRBV29-1 to TRBJ1-1, with D possibly matching TRBD1 (5 bases). CDR1 is SQVTM, CDR2 ANQGSEA, per germline. The CDR3 spans 13 residues. With 8 bases removed from V and 1 base from J, the gap between germline ends came to 14 bases. CDR3 in amino acids: CSSQWGTNTEAFF. CDR3 DNA sequence: TGCAGCTCACAATGGGGCACGAACACTGAAGCTTTCTTT.

This clonotype was found a few times. This rearrangement joins TRBV3-1 to TRBJ1-5; D ambiguous. CDR1 is LGHDT and CDR2 is YNNKEL in the germline V gene (reference sequence). V lost 1 base and J lost 2, with 12 bases in between. The CDR3 loop spans 16 amino acids. Written as DNA, the CDR3 is TGTGCCAGCAGCCAAGTTATTTGGGTTCGCAATCAGCCCCAGCATTTT. This encodes CASSQVIWVRNQPQHF.

CDR3 sequence reads: CASATSSGPNYEQYF. In DNA, the CDR3 is TGTGCCAGCGCGACTTCTTCGGGCCCTAATTACGAGCAGTACTTC. The genes are TRBV28 and TRBJ2-7, with D hard to call. This CDR3 comprises 15 residues. V was clipped by 8 bases and J by 4 bases, with 21 bases between them. The germline gives CDR1 MDHEN, CDR2 SYDVKM.

In its sample, this clonotype was seen a few times. The CDR3 sequence: CASSQDRGLGGYTF. The CDR3 DNA sequence: TGTGCCAGCAGCCAAGACAGGGGGCTCGGTGGCTACACCTTC. The chain has TRBV3-1 and TRBJ1-2; 8 bases agree with TRBD1. The junction had 4 bases not matched to a gene; V was cut back by 0 bases and J by 7 bases. Germline V CDR1 and CDR2: LGHDT, YNNKEL (reference sequence). This CDR3 has 14 residues.

The V and J genes are TRBV7-3 and TRBJ1-4; D is unclear. This CDR3 region has 14 residues. The germline gives CDR1 SGHTA, CDR2 FQGTGA. The V and J ends lost 3 bases and 6 bases respectively, with 11 bases between them. CDR3 amino acids: CASSLEGWDEKLFF. The CDR3 nucleotides are TGTGCCAGCAGCTTGGAAGGGTGGGATGAAAAACTGTTTTTT.

This clonotype has at least ten counts. The rearrangement uses TRBV24-1 and TRBJ1-5; D gene unclear. The CDR3 consists of 19 residues. V was pared by 0 bases and J by 5 bases, with 22 bases between. From germline, CDR1 is KGHDR and CDR2 SFDVKD. The DNA for the CDR3 is TGTGCCACCAGTGATTTGCGGGAGAAGGTCCCGCCGGTGGATCAGCCCCAGCATTTT. This codes for CATSDLREKVPPVDQPQHF.

The rearrangement links TRBV24-1 to TRBJ2-1; TRBD2 agrees at 9 bases. Trimming removed 4 bases from V and 8 bases from J; junction bases left unmatched: 14. Germline V gene sequence: CDR1 KGHDR, CDR2 SFDVKD. This CDR3 region has 17 residues. The CDR3 DNA is TGTGCCACCAGTGAATCCCCGGGTTTAGCGGGAGCATATGAGCAGTTCTTC. This codes for CATSESPGLAGAYEQFF.

This clonotype was seen at least ten times. V and J are TRBV6-1 and TRBJ1-5; D may be TRBD1 (5 bases). The CDR3 sequence is 15 residues long. Per the germline V gene, CDR1 is MNHNS and CDR2 is SASEGT. V lost 2 bases and J lost 5, with 13 bases in between. CDR3 amino acids: CASSELPNRHQPQHF. The CDR3 DNA reads as TGTGCCAGCAGTGAACTCCCTAACAGGCATCAGCCCCAGCATTTT.